A single sample gave rise to the 14 T cell receptor beta chains below, sequenced in a study of T-cell memory formation after mild COVID-19 listed by TCRdb under 2021. Libraries were built with 5' RACE. TCRdb shows the sequencer as Illumina NovaSeq 6000. TCRdb itself trimmed the public reads at Q25 with fastp, ran MiXCR and retained productive beta chains. Every entry covers one CDR3 protein and lists the most common genes and DNA from its rows. For this sample there are approximately 230,000 distinct CDR3 sequences; around 17% appear just once. The biggest ten clones account for 3.5% of the sample. Sequenced input: PBMCs or a T cell subset sorted from them (not recorded which). The source is a man younger than 35 who had mild COVID-19 (a few samples of this study predate the infection). The sample titles of this study are shuffled in the database, so cell type and time point are left out; the donor was told from shared clones.

This clonotype has just a few counts. CDR3 in DNA: TGCAGTGCTAGAGATATGGGTCACCCCGGCCCGGATTCACCCCTCCACTTT. It is translated as CSARDMGHPGPDSPLHF. The J gene is TRBJ1-6, the V gene TRBV20-1; D gene uncertain. The CDR3 has 17 amino acids. V dropped 0 bases and J dropped 8 bases, with 20 bases sitting between them. Germline V gene sequence: CDR1 DFQATT, CDR2 SNEGSKA (reference sequence).

The V call is TRBV24-1, the J call TRBJ2-5; possible D gene TRBD1, 5 bases. This CDR3 is 13 amino acids long. Trimming pared 6 bases from V and 0 bases from J, leaving 7 bases between. The germline V gene has CDR1 KGHDR and CDR2 SFDVKD. The DNA of the CDR3 is TGTGCCACCAGTATCAGGGACCAAGAGACCCAGTACTTC. It encodes CATSIRDQETQYF.

This clonotype was counted a few times. The chain has TRBV6-2 or TRBV6-3 and TRBJ1-1, with D unclear. Germline V lookup: CDR1 MNHEY, CDR2 SVGEGT. CDR3 size: 14 residues. V dropped 7 bases and J dropped 0 bases, with 12 bases sitting between them. CDR3 region: CASTLHQVNTEAFF. The DNA of the CDR3 is TGTGCCAGCACCTTACATCAGGTGAACACTGAAGCTTTCTTT.

This clonotype was observed at least ten times. This sequence joins TRBV27 and TRBJ2-3; TRBD1 agrees at 9 bases. Germline CDR1 is MNHEY and CDR2 is SMNVEV (reference sequence). The junction had 9 bases not matched to a gene; V was cut back by 10 bases and J by 4 bases. The CDR3 has 14 amino acids. CDR3 residues: CATTPGQGSDTQYF. CDR3 bases: TGTGCCACCACGCCGGGACAGGGATCAGATACGCAGTATTTT.

This clonotype was detected a few times. This chain connects TRBV29-1 to TRBJ1-1, with a possible D match to TRBD1 (6 bases). Trimming removed 3 bases from V and 5 bases from J, with 13 bases in between. Germline V gene data show CDR1 as SQVTM and CDR2 as ANQGSEA. The CDR3 has 13 amino acids. The CDR3, as DNA: TGCAGCGTTGATAAGGGGGGCGATACTGAAGCTTTCTTT. Protein product: CSVDKGGDTEAFF.

This clonotype was counted only a few times. This chain connects TRBV7-9 to TRBJ1-5, with 7 bases matching TRBD1. Losses at the gene ends were 0 bases for V and 4 bases for J; bases not matched to a gene: 6. The CDR3 consists of 16 residues. Germline V CDR1 and CDR2: SEHNR, FQNEAQ (reference sequence). CDR3 region: CASSLARTGRNQPQHF. CDR3 bases: TGTGCCAGCAGCTTAGCCCGGACAGGCAGGAATCAGCCCCAGCATTTT.

This clonotype appeared a few times. DNA of the CDR3: TGTGCCAGCAGCTTAGAGGGAGGGCCAAACGTGCCCCAGCATTTT. Its protein product is CASSLEGGPNVPQHF. This chain links TRBV7-9 with TRBJ1-5, with no clear D. Germline V gives CDR1 SEHNR, CDR2 FQNEAQ (reference sequence). This CDR3 comprises 15 residues. V lost 1 base and J lost 9, with 16 bases in between.

The gene calls are TRBV12-3 or TRBV12-4 and TRBJ1-3, with D unclear. The CDR3 sequence is 15 residues long. V was cut by 2 bases and J by 3 bases, with 11 bases left in between. The CDR3 loop reads CASSLKDGVGNTIYF. DNA of the CDR3: TGTGCCAGCAGTTTAAAGGACGGGGTTGGAAACACCATATATTTT.

In its sample, this clonotype was seen a few times. This rearrangement joins TRBV7-9 to TRBJ1-6; TRBD1 matches 8 bases. This CDR3 contains 15 residues. V shed 5 bases and J 8 bases; nucleotides not matched to a gene: 8. The germline gives CDR1 SEHNR, CDR2 FQNEAQ (reference sequence). The CDR3 DNA is TGTGCCAGCAGCGCCAGACAGGGGTGGGATTCACCCCTCCACTTT. Translated: CASSARQGWDSPLHF.

The CDR3 DNA sequence: TGTGCCAGCTCCCCTCCCGGCACCTATGGCTACACCTTC. The encoded protein is CASSPPGTYGYTF. The V gene is TRBV18, the J gene TRBJ1-2; unclear D gene. V was shortened by 6 bases and J by 4 bases, with 12 bases between the two germline ends. The CDR3 length is 13 residues. Germline V gives CDR1 KGHSH, CDR2 LQKENI.

This clonotype was seen a few times. The CDR3 is CASSQVGQGAGELFF. CDR3 DNA sequence: TGCGCCAGCAGCCAAGTGGGACAGGGAGCGGGGGAGCTGTTTTTT. This chain links TRBV4-3 with TRBJ2-2, with TRBD1 matching 9 bases. Germline assignment: CDR1 LGHNA and CDR2 YSLEER. After removal of 1 base from V and 8 bases from J, the junction contained 5 bases not matched to a gene. The CDR3 sequence is 15 residues long.

This chain links TRBV19 with TRBJ1-1; 7 nucleotides line up with TRBD1. The germline V gene has CDR1 LNHDA and CDR2 SQIVND (reference sequence). The CDR3 runs to 13 residues. The V segment lost 0 bases and the J segment 9 bases; nucleotides outside the gene matches: 4. The CDR3 loop is CASSIEGQTKAFF. In nucleotides, the CDR3 is TGTGCCAGTAGTATAGAGGGACAGACAAAAGCTTTCTTT.

This clonotype was counted ten times or more. CDR3 nucleotides: TGTGCCAGCAGACCCGGACTAGCGGGGCCCACCGGGGAGCTGTTTTTT. Its translation is CASRPGLAGPTGELFF. V usage is TRBV28 and J usage is TRBJ2-2; 12 nucleotides agree with TRBD2. Germline-derived CDR1 and CDR2 are MDHEN and SYDVKM. The CDR3 is 16 amino acids. Trimming removed 6 bases from V and 4 bases from J; junction bases left unmatched: 6.

V usage is TRBV5-1 and J usage is TRBJ1-2; TRBD1 agrees at 11 bases. The CDR3 totals 14 residues. CDR1 is SGHRS, CDR2 YFSETQ, per germline. V trimming: 7 bases; J trimming: 8 bases; junction bases outside the gene matches: 10. CDR3 sequence (DNA): TGCGCCAGCGCTAAAGGACAGGGGGCGCCGGGCTACACCTTC. It is translated as CASAKGQGAPGYTF.